One and the same sample provided the 27 T cell receptor beta chains below, sequenced in a study of blood T cell repertoires in COVID-19. Here immunoSEQ multiplex PCR was the method, and the copy in TCRdb shows in-frame clones only, minus some. This sample has 100,000 to 120,000 clones, with over 75% found just once. The specimen was peripheral blood. All receptors derive from a woman of 80 years or more with active or convalescent COVID-19.

V usage is TRBV28 and J usage is TRBJ1-3; D is unclear. Germline-derived CDR1 and CDR2 are MDHEN and SYDVKM. The germline V and J ends were trimmed by 5 bases and 0 bases, with 23 bases remaining between them. This CDR3 region has 19 residues. CDR3 region: CASSDRLGPWSSSGNTIYF. The CDR3 bases are TGTGCCAGCAGTGATCGCCTAGGTCCATGGTCAAGCTCTGGAAACACCATATATTTT.

J is TRBJ2-2 and V is TRBV9; D is unclear. CDR1 is SGDLS and CDR2 is YYNGEE in the germline V gene. Trimming removed 1 base from V and 0 bases from J, with 7 bases in between. The CDR3 extends over 15 amino acids. CDR3 amino acids: CASSVPQTNTGELFF. The CDR3 nucleotides read TGTGCCAGCAGCGTACCCCAGACGAACACCGGGGAGCTGTTTTTT.

The chain has TRBV10-3 and TRBJ2-7; D uncertain. This CDR3 has 11 amino acids. CDR1 and CDR2 (germline): ENHRY, SYGVKD. Trimming shortened V by 8 bases and J by 4 bases, and 9 bases separated the two germline ends. In nucleotides, the CDR3 is TGTGCCATCGGCTCCAAATACGAGCAGTACTTC. This sequence encodes CAIGSKYEQYF.

The chain carries TRBV12-3 or TRBV12-4 and TRBJ1-1; D is uncertain. This CDR3 contains 12 residues. Trimming left V 3 bases short and J 3 bases short, with 5 bases between. CDR3 sequence (DNA): TGTGCCAGCAGTTTGGTAGACACTGAAGCTTTCTTT. Translating it yields CASSLVDTEAFF.

Concerning this clone: Other DNA sequences in the same sample also yield this CDR3. V is TRBV6-1 and J is TRBJ1-2; D ambiguous. Per the germline V gene, CDR1 is MNHNS and CDR2 is SASEGT. Trimming took 3 bases from V and 4 from J, leaving 9 bases between them. The CDR3 is made up of 13 amino acids. Here the CDR3 DNA reads TGTGCCAGCAGTGAGAGGGTCCCCTATGGCTACACCTTC. Encoded protein: CASSERVPYGYTF.

V and J are TRBV9 and TRBJ1-2, with TRBD1 matching over 7 bases. The germline CDR1 and CDR2 sequences are SGDLS and YYNGEE. This CDR3 comprises 13 residues. With 3 bases clipped from V and 2 bases from J, the junction kept 1 base outside the gene matches. The CDR3: CASSDRGNYGYTF. CDR3 nucleotides: TGTGCCAGCAGCGACAGGGGAAACTATGGCTACACCTTC. The full variable domain, rest sourced from reference TRBV9 and TRBJ1-2, is DSGVTQTPKHLITATGQRVTLRCSPRSGDLSVYWYQQSLDQGLQFLIQYYNGEERAKGNILERFSAQQFPDLHSELNLSSLELGDSALYFCASSDRGNYGYTFGSGTRLTVV.

This chain joins TRBV18 and TRBJ1-1; possible D gene TRBD1, 6 bases. This CDR3 comprises 17 residues. Germline assignment: CDR1 KGHSH and CDR2 LQKENI. V gave up 2 bases and J gave up 1 base, with 17 bases separating them. CDR3 region: CASSPDLIQGPNTEAFF. The CDR3 nucleotides read TGTGCCAGCTCACCAGACCTAATACAGGGCCCGAACACTGAAGCTTTCTTT.

The chain recombines TRBV5-1 with TRBJ2-7, with a possible D match to TRBD1 (7 bases). Deletions cut 3 bases from V and 7 bases from J, with 20 bases between. Germline V gives CDR1 SGHRS, CDR2 YFSETQ. The CDR3 contains 15 residues. In nucleotides, the CDR3 is TGCGCCAGCAGCTCCCAGGGGGGAGGTCGGAGGGAGCAGTACTTC. Protein: CASSSQGGGRREQYF. Together with reference TRBV5-1 and TRBJ2-7, the CDR3 gives the full variable domain: KAGVTQTPRYLIKTRGQQVTLSCSPISGHRSVSWYQQTPGQGLQFLFEYFSETQRNKGNFPGRFSGRQFSNSRSEMNVSTLELGDSALYLCASSSQGGGRREQYFGPGTRLTVT.

This clone was counted only a few times. J is TRBJ1-3 and V is TRBV5-1; 7 positions agree with TRBD1. The CDR3 is 16 amino acids. V shed 3 bases and J 4 bases; nucleotides not matched to a gene: 10. Germline CDR1 SGHRS, CDR2 YFSETQ. Here the CDR3 reads CASSSSPQGDGNTIYF. The DNA for the CDR3 is TGCGCCAGCAGCTCAAGCCCTCAGGGGGACGGAAACACCATATATTTT.

The chain is built from TRBV5-1 and TRBJ2-1, with 9 bases aligning to TRBD2. Germline CDR1 and CDR2: SGHRS and YFSETQ. Trimming at V came to 3 bases and at J to 8 bases, leaving 15 bases not matched to a gene. The CDR3 is 17 residues long. The CDR3 sequence is CASSYQIPGLAIDEQFF. The CDR3 bases are TGCGCCAGCAGCTATCAAATCCCGGGACTAGCTATCGATGAGCAGTTCTTC.

This clone was counted between two and nine times. V is TRBV5-1 and J is TRBJ1-6; 8 bases are shared with TRBD1. Germline lookup yields CDR1 SGHRS and CDR2 YFSETQ. The CDR3 length is 16 residues. V was clipped by 0 bases and J by 5 bases; unmatched bases: 4. CDR3 sequence reads: CASSLATGGNNSPLHF. Written as DNA, the CDR3 is TGCGCCAGCAGCTTGGCCACAGGGGGAAATAATTCACCCCTCCACTTT.

The rearrangement links TRBV7-2 to TRBJ1-3; 9 nucleotides line up with TRBD1. Germline V gene data show CDR1 as SGHTA and CDR2 as FQGNSA. J was trimmed by 2 bases and V by 4 bases; bases with no gene match: 3. This CDR3 region has 15 residues. In DNA, the CDR3 is TGTGCCAGCAGCTACAGGGGGCCCACTGGAAACACCATATATTTT. Protein: CASSYRGPTGNTIYF.

This clone has only a few counts. V is TRBV15 and J is TRBJ1-5; 7 bases agree with TRBD1. This CDR3 is 18 amino acids long. Trimming cost V 0 bases and J 4 bases; bases outside gene matches: 12. CDR1 is LNHNV, CDR2 YYDKDF, per germline (reference sequence). In nucleotides, the CDR3 is TGTGCCACCAGCAGAGATTTCGGAACACAGGGGCTTAATCAGCCCCAGCATTTT. The encoded protein is CATSRDFGTQGLNQPQHF.

This chain links TRBV10-3 with TRBJ2-1, with TRBD2 identical over 8 bases. The CDR3 is 14 amino acids. The ends lost 8 bases at V and 6 bases at J; junction bases unmatched: 9. In germline, CDR1 is ENHRY, CDR2 SYGVKD. The CDR3 DNA sequence: TGTGCCATCGGCATATTCGGACTAGCCAATGAGCAGTTCTTC. Translation: CAIGIFGLANEQFF.

The chain recombines TRBV19 with TRBJ2-1, with a possible D match to TRBD2 (6 bases). Trimming took off 6 bases at V and 3 bases at J, with 9 bases between the two ends. Per the germline V gene, CDR1 is LNHDA and CDR2 is SQIVND (reference sequence). The CDR3 consists of 13 residues. Written as DNA, the CDR3 is TGTGCCAGTAGCGGGAGTGTCTACAATGAGCAGTTCTTC. Translating it yields CASSGSVYNEQFF.

This clone was seen a single time. The chain joins TRBV6-6 to TRBJ1-3; TRBD1 is a possible D gene (5 bases). V was cut by 0 bases and J by 0 bases, with 9 bases left in between. The CDR3 has 16 residues. Germline lookup yields CDR1 MNHNY and CDR2 SVGAGI (reference sequence). CDR3 region: CASSYSRDYSGNTIYF. The CDR3 coding sequence is TGTGCCAGCAGTTACTCAAGGGACTACTCTGGAAACACCATATATTTT.

This clone showed up just a few times. The chain is built from TRBV18 and TRBJ2-3, with unresolved D. V dropped 1 base and J dropped 10 bases, with 15 bases sitting between them. CDR1 is KGHSH and CDR2 is LQKENI in the germline V gene. There are 14 residues in the CDR3. The CDR3 sequence: CASSPRSKPPAQYF. As DNA, the CDR3 is TGTGCCAGCTCACCACGCTCTAAGCCTCCCGCGCAGTATTTT. The full variable domain, rest sourced from reference TRBV18 and TRBJ2-3, is NAGVMQNPRHLVRRRGQEARLRCSPMKGHSHVYWYRQLPEEGLKFMVYLQKENIIDESGMPKERFSAEFPKEGPSILRIQQVVRGDSAAYFCASSPRSKPPAQYFGPGTRLTVL.

V usage is TRBV9 and J usage is TRBJ2-5; maybe TRBD1 (6 bases). Deletions cut 3 bases from V and 4 bases from J, with 19 bases between. Germline V gene data show CDR1 as SGDLS and CDR2 as YYNGEE. The CDR3 contains 16 residues. For the CDR3, the DNA is TGTGCCAGCAGCGCCTCCGGGACACCGGAGCGAGAGACCCAGTACTTC. Translation: CASSASGTPERETQYF.

The rearrangement uses TRBV3-1 (or the pseudogene TRBV3-2) and TRBJ2-7; D might be TRBD1 (5 bases). Trimming left V 10 bases short and J 2 bases short, with 21 bases between. The germline V gene encodes CDR1 LGHDT and CDR2 YNNKEL (reference sequence). The CDR3 runs to 15 residues. CDR3 sequence reads: CATSPTPTVPYEQYF. The CDR3 DNA reads TGTGCCACCTCACCAACCCCGACAGTGCCCTACGAGCAGTACTTC.

This clone was recorded a few times. V is TRBV4-2 and J is TRBJ1-1; D ambiguous. V dropped 1 base and J dropped 4 bases, with 13 bases sitting between them. CDR3 length equals 15 residues. From germline, CDR1 is LGHNA and CDR2 YNFKEQ. CDR3 sequence: CASSQALPRSTEAFF. CDR3 in DNA: TGTGCCAGCAGCCAAGCACTCCCCCGGAGCACTGAAGCTTTCTTT.

The chain employs TRBV11-1 and TRBJ2-7; D ambiguous. The CDR3 is 16 residues long. Per germline, CDR1 SGHAT and CDR2 FQDESV (reference sequence). V was shortened by 0 bases and J by 0 bases, with 12 bases between the two germline ends. CDR3 sequence reads: CASSLADSSRSYEQYF. CDR3 nucleotides: TGTGCCAGCAGCTTAGCAGACTCCTCCCGCTCCTACGAGCAGTACTTC.

This rearrangement joins TRBV5-1 to TRBJ1-1; 7 bases agree with TRBD1. Germline loops: CDR1 SGHRS, CDR2 YFSETQ. This CDR3 spans 15 amino acids. V shed 1 base and J 0 bases; nucleotides not matched to a gene: 3. DNA for the CDR3: TGCGCCAGCAGCTTGTCCAGGGGGGTGAACACTGAAGCTTTCTTT. This gives the protein CASSLSRGVNTEAFF.

This clone was seen a single time. One end of the junction is discordant with germline, which a read error may explain. The chain uses TRBV7-7 and TRBJ2-5; D perhaps matches TRBD2 (6 bases). CDR1 SSHAT and CDR2 FNYEAQ come from the germline V gene (reference sequence). There are 15 residues in the CDR3. Here the CDR3 DNA reads TGTGCTAGCAGCTTAGCCCTTAGCGGTGGGGAGACCCAGTACTTC. The encoded protein is CASSLALSGGETQYF.

This chain joins TRBV5-1 and TRBJ1-1; maybe TRBD1 (6 bases). The CDR3 sequence is 16 residues long. CDR1 and CDR2 (germline): SGHRS, YFSETQ. Trimming shortened V by 0 bases and J by 3 bases, and 15 bases separated the two germline ends. The CDR3 reads CASSLAVRGAHTEAFF. The CDR3 bases are TGCGCCAGCAGCTTGGCCGTCAGGGGCGCACACACTGAAGCTTTCTTT.

The chain carries TRBV2 and TRBJ1-3, with D unclear. The CDR3 length is 15 residues. With 2 bases removed from V and 0 bases from J, the gap between germline ends came to 8 bases. Germline V CDR1 and CDR2: SNHLY, FYNNEI. The CDR3 sequence is CASSEQAISGNTIYF. The CDR3, as DNA: TGTGCCAGCAGTGAACAGGCCATCTCTGGAAACACCATATATTTT. Complete variable domain (other parts from reference TRBV2 and TRBJ1-3): EPEVTQTPSHQVTQMGQEVILRCVPISNHLYFYWYRQILGQKVEFLVSFYNNEISEKSEIFDDQFSVERPDGSNFTLKIRSTKLEDSAMYFCASSEQAISGNTIYFGEGSWLTVV.

The rearrangement uses TRBV7-9 and TRBJ2-1; 7 bases are a match to TRBD2. V shed 0 bases and J 6 bases; nucleotides not matched to a gene: 2. The germline CDR1 and CDR2 sequences are SEHNR and FQNEAQ (reference sequence). The CDR3 length is 14 residues. The DNA for the CDR3 is TGTGCCAGCAGCTTAGCTAGCGGGTTCAATGAGCAGTTCTTC. This sequence encodes CASSLASGFNEQFF.

The chain joins TRBV18 to TRBJ2-7, with D possibly being TRBD1 (5 bases). The germline CDR1 and CDR2 sequences are KGHSH and LQKENI. Trimming removed 3 bases from V and 0 bases from J, with 9 bases in between. The CDR3 is made up of 14 amino acids. The CDR3 bases are TGTGCCAGCTCACCGGGGCTAAGCTCCTACGAGCAGTACTTC. This gives the protein CASSPGLSSYEQYF. The complete variable domain, with remaining parts taken from reference TRBV18 and TRBJ2-7, reads NAGVMQNPRHLVRRRGQEARLRCSPMKGHSHVYWYRQLPEEGLKFMVYLQKENIIDESGMPKERFSAEFPKEGPSILRIQQVVRGDSAAYFCASSPGLSSYEQYFGPGTRLTVT.